This TCR beta chain is drawn from a study of tumor and adjacent non-tumor tissue in lung cancer. Study-wide context: Patients were aged about 31 to 76, fewer than twelve men and roughly 5 women, stage I to III. Findings and limits, study-wide: Tumor repertoires had a smaller top 100 clone share than normal lung.

Ten or more counts support this clonotype. Antigen unknown. The library came from three nested PCR rounds adapted from ARM-PCR protocols. TCRdb re-called the multiplex PCR reads with MiXCR, one entry per CDR3 protein. This sample has around 120,000 distinct CDR3 sequences, with about 66% found just once. This sample's RNA came from whole unsorted tissue. This TCR derives from a man younger than 45 with non-small cell lung cancer. Material: lung tumor tissue.

CDR3 protein: CASSQAPGTKEPQHF. The CDR3 nucleotides are TGCGCCAGCAGCCAAGCCCCGGGGACTAAAGAGCCCCAGCATTTT. The chain couples TRBV4-1 to TRBJ1-5; tentative D call: TRBD1 (5 bases). From germline, CDR1 is MGHRA and CDR2 YSYEKL. CDR3 length: 15 residues. With 1 base removed from V and 8 bases from J, the gap between germline ends came to 15 bases.